One T cell receptor beta chain is described in this entry. Its antigen is not known. The sample's time point: newly diagnosed, previously untreated cHL patient sample. The source of the sample is a study of PD-1 blockade in classical Hodgkin lymphoma. Sequencing was performed with immunoSEQ multiplex PCR; in TCRdb, only in-frame clones are kept and a portion is missing. The top ten clones hold 2% to 3% of a sample with tens of thousands of clones, approximately 93% of them seen once. Overall study results and limits: Factors driving the repertoire differences, possibly disease activity or prior therapy, remain undefined. Reports indicated that newly diagnosed patients had lower baseline TCR diversity than healthy donors did.

Germline V gene data show CDR1 as MNHEY and CDR2 as SMNVEV (reference sequence). V gave up 4 bases and J gave up 8 bases, with 14 bases separating them. This CDR3 comprises 14 residues. Sequenced input: peripheral blood mononuclear cells (PBMCs). This chain uses TRBV27 with TRBJ1-4; D perhaps matches TRBD1 (6 bases). The receptor's source is a human donor with classical Hodgkin lymphoma. The chain's CDR3 is CASSSRGYEEKLFF. In DNA form, the CDR3 reads TGTGCCAGCAGTTCCAGGGGATACGAGGAAAAACTGTTTTTT.